One and the same sample provided the 4 T cell receptor beta chains below, sequenced in a study of T-cell memory formation after mild COVID-19. TCRdb passed the 5' RACE reads through MiXCR, listing each CDR3 protein once. The repertoire holds some 250,000 distinct CDR3 sequences, with 15% to 20% as singletons. Sequencing input: PBMCs or a T cell subset sorted from them (not recorded which). The receptors come from a man younger than 35 who had mild COVID-19 (a few samples of this study predate the infection). Cell type and time point are not known.

The rearrangement joins TRBV12-3 or TRBV12-4 to TRBJ2-5; a possible D gene is TRBD1 (5 bases). The CDR3 sequence is 15 residues long. V was shortened by 7 bases and J by 5 bases, with 20 bases between the two germline ends. The CDR3 protein is CASTFRVGDGETQYF. The CDR3, as DNA: TGTGCCAGCACCTTCCGAGTAGGGGATGGGGAGACCCAGTACTTC.

Only a few counts were recorded for this clonotype. The chain recombines TRBV5-1 with TRBJ2-3; D possibly corresponds to TRBD2 (5 bases). V shed 2 bases and J shed 6 bases, with 10 bases lying between them. The CDR3 contains 13 residues. CDR1 SGHRS and CDR2 YFSETQ come from the germline V gene. This chain's CDR3 is CASSFKEADTQYF. The CDR3 DNA sequence: TGCGCCAGCAGCTTCAAGGAGGCGGATACGCAGTATTTT.

This clonotype was counted a few times. V is TRBV6-6 and J is TRBJ2-3; the D is unclear. Per germline, CDR1 MNHNY and CDR2 SVGAGI (reference sequence). Trimming took off 5 bases at V and 3 bases at J, with 9 bases between the two ends. The CDR3 spans 13 residues. CDR3 DNA sequence: TGTGCCAGCAGTAAAGCTTGGACAGATACGCAGTATTTT. Protein: CASSKAWTDTQYF.

This clonotype showed up just a few times. This chain uses TRBV10-3 with TRBJ2-1; D tentatively fits TRBD1 or TRBD2 (6 bases each). V lost 8 bases, J lost 8 bases, and 19 bases lay in between. CDR3 length: 14 amino acids. Germline assignment: CDR1 ENHRY and CDR2 SYGVKD. The CDR3 loop is CAISWGASIDEQFF. CDR3 in DNA: TGTGCCATCTCTTGGGGGGCTTCGATCGATGAGCAGTTCTTC.